Below are 32 T cell receptor beta chains sequenced from a single sample in a study of T cell responses to AZD1222 COVID-19 vaccine. This table comes from immunoSEQ multiplex PCR, and its TCRdb copy is limited to in-frame clones, with some not included. The data show about 130,000 clones, with about nine tenths seen just once and 4% to 5.5% held by the top ten. Specimen: peripheral blood, collected on day 0 of MenACWY control vaccination. The receptors originated from an adult in good health.

The chain links TRBV19 to TRBJ1-5, with 7 bases identical to TRBD1. Germline V gene lookup returns CDR1 LNHDA and CDR2 SQIVND (reference sequence). This CDR3 has 14 amino acids. V lost 6 bases and J lost 2; bases outside the gene matches: 4. The CDR3 loop is CASSQGGGNQPQHF. In DNA, the CDR3 is TGTGCCAGTAGCCAGGGGGGGGGCAATCAGCCCCAGCATTTT.

The chain carries TRBV6-5 and TRBJ2-7; TRBD1 matches at 9 bases. The CDR3 length is 14 residues. CDR1 and CDR2 (germline): MNHEY, SVGAGI. Germline trimming cut 6 bases from V and 3 bases from J; bases unmatched to any gene: 6. In nucleotides, the CDR3 is TGTGCCAGCAGCCGGGACAGGGCCGACTACGAGCAGTACTTC. It encodes CASSRDRADYEQYF.

The chain uses TRBV4-1 and TRBJ2-1, with a tentative D call TRBD2 (6 bases). CDR1 is MGHRA and CDR2 is YSYEKL in the germline V gene. This CDR3 has 12 amino acids. The V gene lost 7 bases and the J gene lost 6 bases, with 10 bases spanning the gap. CDR3 sequence (DNA): TGCGCCAGCAAGGGACTCCCCAATGAGCAGTTCTTC. Its protein product is CASKGLPNEQFF.

J is TRBJ1-2 and V is TRBV28; 8 nucleotides agree with TRBD1. CDR1 and CDR2 from the germline V gene are MDHEN and SYDVKM. Unmatched junction bases numbered 10, after V lost 3 bases and J lost 7 bases. The CDR3 runs to 15 residues. DNA for the CDR3: TGTGCCAGCAGTTTCCCCACGCCCGGGACAGGTGGCTACACCTTC. Translating gives CASSFPTPGTGGYTF.

This chain links TRBV10-2 with TRBJ1-5; a weak D match, TRBD1 (5 bases). CDR3 length equals 14 residues. CDR1 WSHSY and CDR2 SAAADI come from the germline V gene. With 3 bases removed from V and 3 bases from J, the gap between germline ends came to 9 bases. CDR3 residues: CASSEPGPNQPQHF. As DNA, the CDR3 is TGCGCCAGCAGTGAACCGGGACCCAATCAGCCCCAGCATTTT.

The chain links TRBV5-4 to TRBJ2-1; TRBD2 matches 8 bases. Germline trimming cut 3 bases from V and 0 bases from J; bases unmatched to any gene: 5. The germline CDR1 and CDR2 sequences are SGHNT and YYREEE (reference sequence). CDR3 length: 16 residues. The CDR3: CASSSIAGNSYNEQFF. Written as DNA, the CDR3 is TGTGCCAGCAGCTCAATAGCGGGGAACTCCTACAATGAGCAGTTCTTC.

The rearrangement links TRBV7-8 to TRBJ2-1; D might be TRBD1 (6 bases). Germline V gene lookup returns CDR1 SGHVS and CDR2 FQNEAQ. The CDR3 runs 13 residues. V was pared by 5 bases and J by 9 bases, with 14 bases between. The chain's CDR3 is CASSKQGWGEQFF. CDR3 nucleotide sequence: TGTGCCAGCAGCAAACAGGGATGGGGTGAGCAGTTCTTC.

The chain combines TRBV30 with TRBJ2-2; no clear D. Trimming pared 2 bases from V and 2 bases from J, leaving 0 bases between. There are 11 residues in the CDR3. The germline V gene has CDR1 GTSNPN and CDR2 SVGIG (reference sequence). The CDR3 reads CAWSNTGELFF. In DNA, the CDR3 is TGTGCCTGGAGTAACACCGGGGAGCTGTTTTTT.

This clone has just one count. The rearrangement uses TRBV14 and TRBJ2-3, with a possible D match to TRBD2 (6 bases). Germline loops: CDR1 SGHDN, CDR2 FVKESK. Trimming took 6 bases from V and 1 from J, leaving 20 bases between them. There are 17 residues in the CDR3. The CDR3 DNA reads TGTGCCAGCAGTAGACTACGTAGCGGTAGGGGCACAGATACGCAGTATTTT. It specifies CASSRLRSGRGTDTQYF. The complete variable domain, with remaining parts taken from reference TRBV14 and TRBJ2-3, reads EAGVTQFPSHSVIEKGQTVTLRCDPISGHDNLYWYRRVMGKEIKFLLHFVKESKQDESGMPNNRFLAERTGGTYSTLKVQPAELEDSGVYFCASSRLRSGRGTDTQYFGPGTRLTVL.

About this clone itself: Mismatch with germline at one junction end may stem from a read error. The V call is TRBV10-3, the J call TRBJ2-1, with D perhaps TRBD1 (6 bases). This CDR3 comprises 16 residues. The germline V gene encodes CDR1 ENHRY and CDR2 SYGVKD. The CDR3 DNA follows: TGTGCCATCAGATCACAGGGCCGAAAAGGACCCAATGTGAAGGTCTTC. The encoded protein is CAIRSQGRKGPNVKVF.

The J gene is TRBJ1-2, the V gene TRBV29-1; D may be TRBD1 (5 bases). This CDR3 spans 12 amino acids. V dropped 3 bases and J dropped 7 bases, with 12 bases sitting between them. Germline V gene data show CDR1 as SQVTM and CDR2 as ANQGSEA. The CDR3, as DNA: TGCAGCGTTGAGACCAGGGAGCCTGGCTACACCTTC. This encodes CSVETREPGYTF.

Remarks on this clone: At one end, the junction sequence differs from germline, possibly due to a read error. The chain carries TRBV11-2 and TRBJ2-1; TRBD2 might be the D (5 bases). Germline V gene sequence: CDR1 SGHAT, CDR2 FQNNGV. The length of the CDR3 is 15 residues. CDR3 nucleotide sequence: TGTGCCAGCAGCTCCCTCGGGCAGCGGACCCGGGCATTGGTCTTC. Translation: CASSSLGQRTRALVF. The complete variable domain, with remaining parts taken from reference TRBV11-2 and TRBJ2-1, reads EAGVAQSPRYKIIEKRQSVAFWCNPISGHATLYWYQQILGQGPKLLIQFQNNGVVDDSQLPKDRFSAERLKGVDSTLKIQPAKLEDSAVYLCASSSLGQRTRALVFGPGTRLTVL.

V gene TRBV5-1 combines with J gene TRBJ2-1, with D unclear. CDR3 length: 12 amino acids. V lost 4 bases, J lost 2 bases, and 4 bases lay in between. Germline lookup yields CDR1 SGHRS and CDR2 YFSETQ. The CDR3 DNA reads as TGCGCCAGCAGCGTCCCCTACAATGAGCAGTTCTTC. Protein: CASSVPYNEQFF.

This chain's CDR3 is CSVGAPDKEYGYTF. The CDR3 DNA is TGCAGCGTGGGGGCACCGGACAAAGAATATGGCTACACCTTC. J is TRBJ1-2 and V is TRBV29-1; possible D gene TRBD1, 6 bases. Trimming took off 6 bases at V and 5 bases at J, with 19 bases between the two ends. Looked up from germline, CDR1 is SQVTM and CDR2 is ANQGSEA. The CDR3 consists of 14 residues.

The gene calls are TRBV9 and TRBJ2-5; 7 bases match TRBD1. Unmatched junction bases numbered 9, after V lost 3 bases and J lost 4 bases. Germline CDR1 reads SGDLS; CDR2 reads YYNGEE. CDR3 length: 15 amino acids. The CDR3 spells CASSGTGEGTETQYF. The CDR3 nucleotides are TGTGCCAGCAGCGGGACAGGCGAGGGGACAGAGACCCAGTACTTC.

J is TRBJ1-5 and V is TRBV28; the D is unclear. CDR1 MDHEN and CDR2 SYDVKM come from the germline V gene. The V and J ends lost 5 bases and 9 bases respectively, with 8 bases between them. This CDR3 region has 11 residues. The chain's CDR3 is CASSHGVPQHF. The CDR3 DNA follows: TGTGCCAGCAGTCATGGGGTGCCCCAGCATTTT.

The chain couples TRBV6-4 to TRBJ2-3; TRBD2 matches 13 bases. The V segment lost 0 bases and the J segment 5 bases; nucleotides outside the gene matches: 2. This CDR3 region has 16 residues. The germline CDR1 and CDR2 sequences are MRHNA and SNTAGT. This CDR3 is CASSDSGTSGVDTQYF. The CDR3 DNA is TGTGCCAGCAGTGACTCGGGGACTAGCGGGGTAGATACGCAGTATTTT.

This sequence joins TRBV28 and TRBJ2-5; 8 nucleotides match TRBD2. The junction had 7 bases not matched to a gene; V was cut back by 6 bases and J by 4 bases. The CDR3 is 14 residues long. Germline CDR1 reads MDHEN; CDR2 reads SYDVKM. The CDR3 loop reads CASRISGSGETQYF. In nucleotides, the CDR3 is TGTGCCAGCAGAATCAGCGGGAGTGGAGAGACCCAGTACTTC.

V is TRBV11-3 and J is TRBJ1-1, with D perhaps matching TRBD1 (6 bases). Germline-derived CDR1 and CDR2 are SGHNT and YENEEA. The CDR3 contains 13 residues. V was pared by 3 bases and J by 3 bases, with 8 bases between. This CDR3 reads CASSFEGDTEAFF. In nucleotides, the CDR3 is TGTGCCAGCAGCTTCGAGGGGGACACTGAAGCTTTCTTT.

This sequence joins TRBV4-2 and TRBJ2-1; 10 nucleotides match TRBD1. CDR1 LGHNA and CDR2 YNFKEQ come from the germline V gene. V lost 1 base, J lost 3 bases, and 9 bases stayed unmatched. This CDR3 contains 18 residues. CDR3 residues: CASSQVRVGTGDYNEQFF. The CDR3 region has the DNA TGTGCCAGCAGCCAAGTTAGGGTTGGGACAGGGGACTACAATGAGCAGTTCTTC.

The rearrangement uses TRBV12-3 or TRBV12-4 and TRBJ1-1; D call uncertain. The CDR3 contains 12 residues. V was cut by 5 bases and J by 4 bases, with 8 bases left in between. As DNA, the CDR3 is TGTGCCAGCAGTCCCTCTCGCACTGAAGCTTTCTTT. Translated, it gives CASSPSRTEAFF.

For this clone: The conserved closing phenylalanine or tryptophan is absent in this CDR3, likely reflecting a read error. The V gene is TRBV7-9, the J gene TRBJ1-1, with TRBD1 matching over 8 bases. The J segment lost 4 bases and the V segment lost 6 bases, leaving 7 bases of the junction unmatched. Germline CDR1 SEHNR, CDR2 FQNEAQ (reference sequence). The CDR3 has 14 amino acids. As DNA, the CDR3 is TGTGCCAGCAGTTGGGGACAGGCGAGCACTGAAGCTTTCCTT. Translated: CASSWGQASTEAFL.

The chain has TRBV11-2 and TRBJ2-3, with TRBD2 matching over 11 bases. CDR3 size: 13 residues. Germline CDR1 SGHAT, CDR2 FQNNGV. The V and J ends lost 5 bases and 10 bases, in that order; junction bases with no gene match: 5. DNA of the CDR3: TGTGCCAGCAGCCTTAGCGGGGGGGCCGCGCAGTATTTT. It translates to CASSLSGGAAQYF.

The gene calls are TRBV5-4 and TRBJ2-5; possible D gene TRBD1, 6 bases. CDR1 and CDR2 from the germline V gene are SGHNT and YYREEE (reference sequence). V was cut by 1 base and J by 4 bases, with 17 bases left in between. The CDR3 spans 16 residues. The CDR3: CASSLQQGAVVETQYF. The CDR3 DNA follows: TGTGCCAGCAGCTTGCAACAGGGTGCGGTTGTAGAGACCCAGTACTTC.

The chain carries TRBV7-9 and TRBJ1-5, with D perhaps matching TRBD1 (5 bases). The CDR3 is 15 amino acids. V lost 1 base and J lost 0, with 7 bases in between. Per the germline V gene, CDR1 is SEHNR and CDR2 is FQNEAQ (reference sequence). CDR3 nucleotide sequence: TGTGCCAGCAGCTTAGGAGACAGTAGCAATCAGCCCCAGCATTTT. Translated, it gives CASSLGDSSNQPQHF.

This chain joins TRBV7-2 and TRBJ2-3; D is uncertain. Germline lookup yields CDR1 SGHTA and CDR2 FQGNSA. Deletions cut 2 bases from V and 0 bases from J, with 9 bases between. The CDR3 is 15 residues long. The CDR3 sequence: CASSLNRASTDTQYF. CDR3 nucleotide sequence: TGTGCCAGCAGCTTAAACAGAGCTAGCACAGATACGCAGTATTTT.

This clone was observed once. The V call is TRBV6-4, the J call TRBJ2-1; possibly TRBD1 or TRBD2 for D (5 bases each). The CDR3 totals 14 residues. Germline-derived CDR1 and CDR2 are MRHNA and SNTAGT. With 2 bases removed from V and 0 bases from J, the gap between germline ends came to 5 bases. This CDR3 reads CASSDGGSYNEQFF. DNA of the CDR3: TGTGCCAGCAGTGACGGGGGCTCCTACAATGAGCAGTTCTTC.

The chain combines TRBV7-9 with TRBJ2-5; 8 bases match TRBD2. Germline V gene lookup returns CDR1 SEHNR and CDR2 FQNEAQ (reference sequence). The CDR3 has 17 amino acids. Trimming cost V 5 bases and J 2 bases; bases outside gene matches: 13. For the CDR3, the DNA is TGTGCCAGCAGCACCTTAGAGGGGGTAGCGGGACAAGAGACCCAGTACTTC. It encodes CASSTLEGVAGQETQYF.

The V call is TRBV5-1, the J call TRBJ2-5; 7 bases match TRBD1. The V gene end was trimmed by 2 bases and the J gene end by 2 bases; junction bases not matched to a gene: 3. Germline CDR1 reads SGHRS; CDR2 reads YFSETQ. The CDR3 totals 14 residues. CDR3 loop: CASSFTGQQETQYF. CDR3 coding DNA: TGCGCCAGCAGCTTCACGGGACAGCAAGAGACCCAGTACTTC.

This chain joins TRBV28 and TRBJ2-7, with 10 bases matching TRBD1. This CDR3 region has 20 residues. Per germline, CDR1 MDHEN and CDR2 SYDVKM. V trimming: 3 bases; J trimming: 1 base; junction bases outside the gene matches: 18. The CDR3 reads CASSFVAGTGALPISYEQYF. The CDR3 region has the DNA TGTGCCAGCAGTTTTGTTGCCGGGACAGGGGCCCTCCCAATTTCCTACGAGCAGTACTTC.

The chain carries TRBV29-1 and TRBJ2-2, with 7 bases fitting TRBD1. V trimming: 5 bases; J trimming: 1 base; junction bases outside the gene matches: 1. This CDR3 spans 13 amino acids. Germline-derived CDR1 and CDR2 are SQVTM and ANQGSEA. The CDR3 protein is CSVRTGNTGELFF. The CDR3 DNA reads as TGCAGCGTTAGGACAGGGAACACCGGGGAGCTGTTTTTT.

The gene calls are TRBV11-2 and TRBJ1-2; 7 bases match TRBD1. The CDR3 is made up of 15 amino acids. Germline CDR1 is SGHAT and CDR2 is FQNNGV. Unmatched junction bases numbered 13, after V lost 5 bases and J lost 7 bases. CDR3 nucleotides: TGTGCCAGCAGCGGAAAGGACAGGAGGTATCGTGGCTACACCTTC. This translates into CASSGKDRRYRGYTF. The full variable domain, with the rest looked up from reference TRBV11-2 and TRBJ1-2, is EAGVAQSPRYKIIEKRQSVAFWCNPISGHATLYWYQQILGQGPKLLIQFQNNGVVDDSQLPKDRFSAERLKGVDSTLKIQPAKLEDSAVYLCASSGKDRRYRGYTFGSGTRLTVV.